This T cell receptor (beta chain) was identified in a study of OX40 agonist ivuxolimab in advanced cancers. TCRdb keeps only in-frame clones here, not all; method: immunoSEQ multiplex PCR. This sample has approximately 89,000 clones, with more than 75% found just once. After removal of 4 bases from V and 6 bases from J, the junction contained 4 bases not matched to a gene. This CDR3 is 12 amino acids long. Germline assignment: CDR1 GTSNPN and CDR2 SVGIG (reference sequence). This TCR was sampled from an adult with an advanced solid tumor such as melanoma, head and neck, liver or kidney cancer. This chain joins TRBV30 and TRBJ1-2; 8 bases are shared with TRBD1. The input for sequencing was CD4+ or CD8+ T cells sorted from blood, taken in a trial of the OX40 agonist ivuxolimab. As DNA, the CDR3 is TGTGCCTGGAAGACAGGGGATAATGGCTACACCTTC. Amino acid sequence: CAWKTGDNGYTF.